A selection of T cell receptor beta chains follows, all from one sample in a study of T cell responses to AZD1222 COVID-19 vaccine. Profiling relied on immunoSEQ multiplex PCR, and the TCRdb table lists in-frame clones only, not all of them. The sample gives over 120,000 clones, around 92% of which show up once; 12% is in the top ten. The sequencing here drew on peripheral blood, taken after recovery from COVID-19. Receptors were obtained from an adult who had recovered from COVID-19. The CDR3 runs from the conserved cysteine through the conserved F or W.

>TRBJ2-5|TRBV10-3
CAISELAGGPGTQYF
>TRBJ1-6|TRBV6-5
CASNSTANSPLHF
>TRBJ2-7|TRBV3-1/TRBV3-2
CASSQGQGREQYF
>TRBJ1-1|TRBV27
CASSLGAPWGVKMNTEAFF
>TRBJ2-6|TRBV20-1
CSASELGHSSGANVLTF
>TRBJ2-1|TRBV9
CASSRASGSYNEQFF
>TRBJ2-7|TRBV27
CASSLSLQGGSYEQYF
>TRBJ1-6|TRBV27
CASSPPPRGGADSPLHF
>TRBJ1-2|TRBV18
CASSLSGALSVKDYGYTF
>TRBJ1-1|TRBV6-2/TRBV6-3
CASSPLAGDTEAFF
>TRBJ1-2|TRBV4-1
CASSQEGRGSGVRSYTF
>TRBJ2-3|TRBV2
CASSEGFGTQYF
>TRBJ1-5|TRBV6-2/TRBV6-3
CASSSSKRGQPQHF
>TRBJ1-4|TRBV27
CASSLGRGGDEKLFF
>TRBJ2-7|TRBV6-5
CASSPDTYEQYF
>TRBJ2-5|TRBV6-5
CASKGGTSKETQYF
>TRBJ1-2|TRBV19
CASSIRAGESNYGYTF
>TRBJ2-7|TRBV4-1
CASSQVQGAGEQYF
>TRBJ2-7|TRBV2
CASNRQGISGEQYF
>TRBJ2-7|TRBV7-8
CASSPTRVPHEQYF
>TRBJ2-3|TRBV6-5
CASSSDWRTSTDTQYF
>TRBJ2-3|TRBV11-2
CASRAVWATDTQYF
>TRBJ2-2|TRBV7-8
CASSLENTGELFF
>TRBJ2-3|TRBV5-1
CASSSGTSGTDTQYF
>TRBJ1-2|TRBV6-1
CASSERGAGYGYTF
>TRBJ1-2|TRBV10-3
CAIKPGREDACTF
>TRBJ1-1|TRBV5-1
CASSFRLNTEAFF
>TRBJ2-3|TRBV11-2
CASSLGADTQYF
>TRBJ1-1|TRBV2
CASRFSRGQRDTEAFF
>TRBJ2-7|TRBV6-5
CASSFTGGTYEQYF
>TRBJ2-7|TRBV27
CASSGLPAYEQYF
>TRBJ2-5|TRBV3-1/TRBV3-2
CASSLRTSGSETQYF
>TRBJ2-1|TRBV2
CASRQLAENEQFF
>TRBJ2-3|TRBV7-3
CASSLLPTLSTDTQYF
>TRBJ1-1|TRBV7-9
CASSTAAGEITFF
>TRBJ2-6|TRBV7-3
CASSLTPYPGTGRINSGANVLTF
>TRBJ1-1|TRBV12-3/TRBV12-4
CASSFTARGAFF
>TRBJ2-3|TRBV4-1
CASSQGSGWLSSDADTQYF
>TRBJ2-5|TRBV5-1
CASSLNRLAGGLETQYF
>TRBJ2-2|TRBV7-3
CASSLKGLPMGELFF
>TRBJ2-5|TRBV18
CASSPGLAQETQYF
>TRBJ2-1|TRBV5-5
CASSAELAGAGNEQFF
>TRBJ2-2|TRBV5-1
CASSLYGTNTGELFF
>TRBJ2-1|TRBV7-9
CASSLGRREARSYNEQFF
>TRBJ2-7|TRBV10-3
CAIMRGLGYEQYF
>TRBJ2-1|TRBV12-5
CASGPAGGRIHEQFF
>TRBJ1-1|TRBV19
CASSIGMGTEAFF
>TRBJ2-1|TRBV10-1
CASSESGLAGGVEQFF
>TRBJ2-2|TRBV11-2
CASSSYAGTTPNTGELFF
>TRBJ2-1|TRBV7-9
CASSLVPHNEQFF
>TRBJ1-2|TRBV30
CAWSVQRQVYGYTF
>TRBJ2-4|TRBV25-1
CASSRRQGKGNIQYF